These 9 T cell receptor beta chains came from one sample sequenced in a study of T cell repertoires in cytomegalovirus infection. TCRdb independently ran MiXCR on the reads; one entry per CDR3 protein. The data show approximately 500,000 distinct CDR3 sequences, roughly 12% seen once. The sequenced sample was PBMCs. These receptors originate from a human donor in good health (CMV status not recorded). Some clones in this sample may be carry-over from other donors' samples.

This chain connects TRBV5-6 to TRBJ2-7; D may be TRBD2 (5 bases). Trimming removed 4 bases from V and 6 bases from J, with 11 bases in between. The CDR3 is made up of 12 amino acids. Per germline, CDR1 SGHDT and CDR2 YYEEEE. The CDR3, as DNA: TGTGCCAGCAGCGACCGGGCGGGCGAGCAGTACTTC. This codes for CASSDRAGEQYF. The variable domain in full, completed from reference TRBV5-6 and TRBJ2-7, reads DAGVTQSPTHLIKTRGQQVTLRCSPKSGHDTVSWYQQALGQGPQFIFQYYEEEERQRGNFPDRFSGHQFPNYSSELNVNALLLGDSALYLCASSDRAGEQYFGPGTRLTVT.

This clonotype was recorded at least ten times. This sequence joins TRBV7-8 and TRBJ2-1, with D possibly TRBD1 on 5 matching bases. The CDR3 totals 11 residues. Germline lookup yields CDR1 SGHVS and CDR2 FQNEAQ. V shed 5 bases and J shed 9 bases, with 8 bases lying between them. The CDR3 DNA follows: TGTGCCAGCAGCCTAGGGGTTGAGCAGTTCTTC. As protein: CASSLGVEQFF.

This clonotype was counted ten times or more. The V gene is TRBV11-2, the J gene TRBJ2-2, with 7 nucleotides matching TRBD2. Germline values: CDR1 SGHAT, CDR2 FQNNGV. With V trimmed by 5 bases and J by 1 base, 4 bases remained unmatched. The CDR3 length is 15 residues. CDR3 loop: CASSAGGGNTGELFF. The CDR3 DNA follows: TGTGCCAGCAGCGCCGGCGGGGGGAACACCGGGGAGCTGTTTTTT.

This clonotype was observed a single time. The rearrangement uses TRBV9 and TRBJ2-1; TRBD1 matches at 10 bases. The CDR3 is made up of 16 amino acids. Unmatched junction bases numbered 8, after V lost 4 bases and J lost 4 bases. The germline gives CDR1 SGDLS, CDR2 YYNGEE. The DNA of the CDR3 is TGTGCCAGCAGCCCGTGGGGGACAGGGGTTTACAATGAGCAGTTCTTC. It codes for CASSPWGTGVYNEQFF.

The chain is built from TRBV6-1 and TRBJ1-5; no definite D call. The V gene's germline CDR1 is MNHNS and CDR2 SASEGT. The CDR3 covers 12 residues. The germline V and J ends were trimmed by 7 bases and 9 bases, with 13 bases remaining between them. CDR3: CASMKREGPQHF. The CDR3 nucleotides are TGTGCCAGCATGAAGAGGGAGGGGCCCCAGCATTTT.

The rearrangement joins TRBV5-4 to TRBJ2-7; TRBD2 agrees at 8 bases. This CDR3 has 16 amino acids. The germline CDR1 and CDR2 sequences are SGHNT and YYREEE (reference sequence). With V trimmed by 3 bases and J by 0 bases, 8 bases remained unmatched. The CDR3 nucleotides are TGTGCCAGCAGCTCATATTTTAGCGGGGCCTCCTACGAGCAGTACTTC. The encoded protein is CASSSYFSGASYEQYF.

This clonotype appeared many times. The rearrangement joins TRBV7-2 to TRBJ1-2, with TRBD1 matching over 10 bases. The CDR3 spans 14 residues. V was clipped by 5 bases and J by 4 bases; unmatched bases: 4. From germline, CDR1 is SGHTA and CDR2 FQGNSA. The CDR3 loop reads CASSADRGLYGYTF. In DNA form, the CDR3 reads TGTGCCAGCAGCGCAGACAGGGGGCTCTATGGCTACACCTTC.

This clonotype showed up just a few times. V and J are TRBV6-6 and TRBJ2-2; TRBD2 matches at 7 bases. With 2 bases clipped from V and 7 bases from J, the junction kept 4 bases outside the gene matches. The germline CDR1 and CDR2 sequences are MNHNY and SVGAGI (reference sequence). The CDR3 is made up of 14 amino acids. CDR3 in amino acids: CASSYGEGFGELFF. In DNA, the CDR3 is TGTGCCAGCAGTTACGGGGAGGGGTTCGGGGAGCTGTTTTTT.

This clonotype has a count of ten or more. The chain uses TRBV7-2 and TRBJ2-1; a weak D match, TRBD2 (6 bases). The CDR3 consists of 15 residues. V was pared by 0 bases and J by 5 bases, with 11 bases between. The V gene's germline CDR1 is SGHTA and CDR2 FQGNSA. The CDR3 bases are TGTGCCAGCAGCTTAGCGCCGGGACTCAACAATGAGCAGTTCTTC. This codes for CASSLAPGLNNEQFF.